This record looks at one TCR beta chain sequence and its context. Its antigen is as yet unknown. The data were taken from a study of OX40 agonist ivuxolimab in advanced cancers. Study context: The group had a mean age of 60 years, ranged from about 20 to 79, and was 80% to 90% male.

Notes on the study in general: At 0.1 to 3.0 mg/kg and by week 6, CD4+ and CD8+ T cells in the blood had expanded clonally.

The CDR3 has 13 amino acids. Germline V gene lookup returns CDR1 ENHRY and CDR2 SYGVKD. Trimming removed 2 bases at V and 0 bases at J, with 3 bases between. Libraries were prepared by immunoSEQ multiplex PCR; TCRdb keeps only in-frame clonotypes and omits some of them. Of approximately 52,000 clones listed, roughly 83% are singletons. The TCR sequence derives from an adult with an advanced solid tumor such as melanoma, head and neck, liver or kidney cancer. This rearrangement joins TRBV10-3 to TRBJ2-3; the D is unclear. Sample: CD4+ or CD8+ T cells sorted from blood, taken in a trial of the OX40 agonist ivuxolimab. DNA for the CDR3: TGTGCCATCAGTGAGAGTAGCACAGATACGCAGTATTTT. Translated, it gives CAISESSTDTQYF.